These T cell receptor beta chains were read from a single sample in a study of T-cell memory formation after mild COVID-19. TCRdb processed the 5' RACE reads anew with MiXCR; each CDR3 protein has one entry. The repertoire holds tens of thousands of distinct CDR3 sequences, with around a quarter as singletons. Specimen: PBMCs or a T cell subset sorted from them (not recorded which). These receptors all stem from a man between 18 and 29 years old who had mild COVID-19 (a few samples of this study predate the infection). Cell type and time point are not known. Each CDR3 is given with its conserved first and last residue. Fields, in order: V gene, clone size, CDR3 protein. Clone size is given for some rows only: seen once, a few or many times, or a class if the clone is expanded.

TRBV7-9 - CASSFWERIQYF
TRBV29-1 - CSVTGSSYGYTF
TRBV24-1 - CATSDLGTGSGTQYF
TRBV4-3 - CASSHRLYDRDRGRSEAFF
TRBV4-1 few CASSQLAGDSYEQYF
TRBV6-2/TRBV6-3 - CASSYWDTMSSGNTIYF
TRBV19 - CASSGSAGELFF
TRBV4-2 many CASSQDRDRGSEKLFF
TRBV2 - CASGRSLGRNIQYF
TRBV7-8 - CASSLLADPSIQYF
TRBV7-8 - CASSLGGPSTDTQYF
TRBV7-9 many CASTFAYNEQFF
TRBV6-2/TRBV6-3 - CASSYRQGAWNEQFF
TRBV5-1 few CASSDGGYGYTF
TRBV18 - CASSSQGTWAARGYTF
TRBV9 - CASSADWSSGNTIYF
TRBV4-1 - CASSQTTGGSTYTF
TRBV7-7 many CASSLGSLRQETQYF
TRBV9 few CASSETGMYEQYF
TRBV7-2 few CASRRWGGADTQYF
TRBV5-1 few CASSPTSGGTYEQYF
TRBV11-2 - CASSPGQGIGNTIYF
TRBV27 - CASMTGLYNEQFF
TRBV9 - CASSGPPGLGAGELFF
TRBV4-2 few CASSPSGGTSGNTIYF